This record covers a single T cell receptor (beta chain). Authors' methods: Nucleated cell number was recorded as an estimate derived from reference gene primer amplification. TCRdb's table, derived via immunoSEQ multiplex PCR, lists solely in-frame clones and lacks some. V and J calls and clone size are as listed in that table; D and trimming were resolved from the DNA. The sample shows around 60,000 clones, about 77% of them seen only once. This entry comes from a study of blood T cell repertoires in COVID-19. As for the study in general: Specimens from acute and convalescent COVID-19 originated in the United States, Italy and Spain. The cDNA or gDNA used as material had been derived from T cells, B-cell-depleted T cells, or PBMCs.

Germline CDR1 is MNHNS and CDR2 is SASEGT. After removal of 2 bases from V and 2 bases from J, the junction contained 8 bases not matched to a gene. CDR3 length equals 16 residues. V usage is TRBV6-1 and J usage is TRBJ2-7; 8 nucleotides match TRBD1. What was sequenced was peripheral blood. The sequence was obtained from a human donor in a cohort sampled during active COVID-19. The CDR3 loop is CASSEFGQGAPYEQYF. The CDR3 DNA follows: TGTGCCAGCAGTGAATTCGGTCAGGGGGCTCCCTACGAGCAGTACTTC.